This T cell receptor beta chain was sequenced during a study of PD-1 blockade in classical Hodgkin lymphoma. In the study overall: Each patient was given nivolumab 3 mg/kg through a vein every 2 weeks. Points from the study as a whole: With CD4+ cells, TCR diversity rose significantly by C4D1, but not with CD8+ cells.

Relapse was seen in all patients after autologous stem cell transplantation, and brentuximab vedotin exposure was variable. On this clone itself: What it recognizes is unknown.

Assay: immunoSEQ multiplex PCR; the TCRdb copy retains only in-frame clones and omits some. The sample has about 15,000 clones; approximately 88% are singletons. Germline CDR1 and CDR2: SGHTA and FQGNSA. Trimming left V 5 bases short and J 1 base short, with 17 bases between. CDR3 length: 16 amino acids. Specimen: peripheral blood mononuclear cells (PBMCs), collected before the second cycle of nivolumab. The V call is TRBV7-2, the J call TRBJ1-2, with D maybe TRBD1 (5 bases). The receptor was isolated from a human donor with classical Hodgkin lymphoma. CDR3 sequence: CASSPRTTALNYGYTF. CDR3 coding DNA: TGTGCCAGCAGCCCCCGGACAACTGCTCTTAACTATGGCTACACCTTC.